The 25 T cell receptor beta chains in this list originate from one sample, sequenced in a study of Graves' ophthalmopathy and Graves' hyperthyroidism. As the template, RNA transcripts were used to amplify TCR beta CDR3 regions. The first round was an RT-PCR with HTBI primers, and the second round was a multiplex PCR. TCRdb recomputed calls from the multiplex PCR reads with MiXCR, one row per CDR3 protein. The sample carries about 700,000 distinct CDR3 sequences, roughly 40% recorded once. The specimen was peripheral blood. The receptors were sampled from an adult man with Graves' ophthalmopathy.

The V gene is TRBV7-9, the J gene TRBJ2-7, with a weak D call TRBD1 (5 bases). Germline V lookup: CDR1 SEHNR, CDR2 FQNEAQ (reference sequence). This CDR3 comprises 14 residues. V lost 2 bases, J lost 4 bases, and 12 bases lay in between. CDR3: CASSLWAQGYEQYF. CDR3 nucleotide sequence: TGTGCCAGCAGCTTATGGGCGCAGGGATACGAGCAGTACTTC.

This clonotype was seen a few times. The chain recombines TRBV2 with TRBJ2-5, with D hard to call. Germline V lookup: CDR1 SNHLY, CDR2 FYNNEI. V was pared by 6 bases and J by 0 bases, with 8 bases between. The CDR3 length is 13 residues. CDR3 in DNA: TGTGCCAGCAGACGTAGCTACCAAGAGACCCAGTACTTC. It is translated as CASRRSYQETQYF.

V is TRBV29-1 and J is TRBJ1-1; D unclear. The ends were cut back, 0 bases at V and 4 bases at J, with 9 bases in the middle. Germline-derived CDR1 and CDR2 are SQVTM and ANQGSEA. This CDR3 is 13 amino acids long. This chain's CDR3 is CSVEDRGSTEAFF. CDR3 in DNA: TGCAGCGTTGAAGACCGCGGGAGCACTGAAGCTTTCTTT. The full variable domain, its missing parts supplied by reference TRBV29-1 and TRBJ1-1, is SAVISQKPSRDICQRGTSLTIQCQVDSQVTMMFWYRQQPGQSLTLIATANQGSEATYESGFVIDKFPISRPNLTFSTLTVSNMSPEDSSIYLCSVEDRGSTEAFFGQGTRLTVV.

This chain uses TRBV11-2 with TRBJ2-7, with D uncertain. Between the trimmed V and J ends, which lost 1 base and 0 bases, there was a span of 19 bases. The CDR3 is 18 residues long. Germline V lookup: CDR1 SGHAT, CDR2 FQNNGV. The CDR3 DNA follows: TGTGCCAGCAGCTTAGTAGCAGTGTGGGGTACGGCCTCCTACGAGCAGTACTTC. It codes for CASSLVAVWGTASYEQYF.

Ten or more counts support this clonotype. The chain uses TRBV7-2 and TRBJ1-5; 7 nucleotides match TRBD1. Germline trimming cut 2 bases from V and 6 bases from J; bases unmatched to any gene: 7. The CDR3 covers 15 residues. CDR1 is SGHTA, CDR2 FQGNSA, per germline. Written as DNA, the CDR3 is TGTGCCAGCAGCTTACGCGGACAGGTACTTCAGCCCCAGCATTTT. It encodes CASSLRGQVLQPQHF. Full variable domain (remainder filled in from reference TRBV7-2 and TRBJ1-5): GAGVSQSPSNKVTEKGKDVELRCDPISGHTALYWYRQSLGQGLEFLIYFQGNSAPDKSGLPSDRFSAERTGGSVSTLTIQRTQQEDSAVYLCASSLRGQVLQPQHFGDGTRLSIL.

The rearrangement links TRBV25-1 to TRBJ2-7, with TRBD1 as a possible D gene (5 bases). Germline lookup yields CDR1 MGHDK and CDR2 SYGVNS. The CDR3 is 15 amino acids. The V end lost 0 bases, the J end lost 3 bases, and 12 bases lay between the germline ends. CDR3 residues: CASSEYTEQGYEQYF. CDR3 DNA: TGTGCCAGCAGTGAATATACAGAGCAGGGCTACGAGCAGTACTTC.

This clonotype was observed a few times. The CDR3 sequence: CATSRDNRGTEAFF. CDR3 sequence (DNA): TGTGCCACCAGCAGAGACAACAGGGGTACTGAAGCTTTCTTT. This chain connects TRBV15 to TRBJ1-1; TRBD1 matches at 7 bases. Losses at the gene ends were 0 bases for V and 5 bases for J; bases not matched to a gene: 3. The CDR3 runs to 14 residues. Germline values: CDR1 LNHNV, CDR2 YYDKDF (reference sequence).

This chain links TRBV7-9 with TRBJ2-5, with a tentative D call TRBD2 (6 bases). The germline CDR1 and CDR2 sequences are SEHNR and FQNEAQ (reference sequence). Trimming removed 5 bases from V and 5 bases from J, with 21 bases in between. This CDR3 spans 16 amino acids. The CDR3 sequence: CASSLTSSPNFETQYF. DNA for the CDR3: TGTGCCAGCAGCCTTACTAGCTCACCGAACTTCGAGACCCAGTACTTC. Drawing the rest from reference TRBV7-9 and TRBJ2-5, the complete variable domain is DTGVSQNPRHKITKRGQNVTFRCDPISEHNRLYWYRQTLGQGPEFLTYFQNEAQLEKSRLLSDRFSAERPKGSFSTLEIQRTEQGDSAMYLCASSLTSSPNFETQYFGPGTRLLVL.

The chain combines TRBV10-3 with TRBJ1-4; possible D gene TRBD1, 6 bases. Per germline, CDR1 ENHRY and CDR2 SYGVKD. The CDR3 has 16 residues. Trimming stripped 3 bases from V and 6 bases from J, with 17 bases between. This CDR3 reads CAISDSKAGVYEKLFF. CDR3 nucleotides: TGTGCCATCAGTGACTCGAAGGCAGGGGTGTATGAAAAACTGTTTTTT.

The sample holds one count of this clonotype. The chain links TRBV10-2 to TRBJ2-2; TRBD2 matches 11 bases. This CDR3 contains 14 residues. J gave up 7 bases and V 3 bases, and 1 base lay outside the gene matches. From germline, CDR1 is WSHSY and CDR2 SAAADI. CDR3 protein: CASSDLAGGGELFF. In nucleotides, the CDR3 is TGCGCCAGCAGTGATCTAGCGGGAGGCGGGGAGCTGTTTTTT.

There are a few counts of this clonotype. The chain links TRBV20-1 to TRBJ1-2, with a tentative D call TRBD1 (5 bases). Germline V gene lookup returns CDR1 DFQATT and CDR2 SNEGSKA (reference sequence). The CDR3 runs 11 residues. V was trimmed by 6 bases and J by 6 bases, leaving 11 bases between them. CDR3 sequence: CSASPGHGYTF. Written as DNA, the CDR3 is TGCAGTGCCTCCCCGGGGCATGGCTACACCTTC.

The chain recombines TRBV5-8 with TRBJ1-1, with D unclear. This CDR3 comprises 13 residues. Looked up from germline, CDR1 is SGHTS and CDR2 is YDEGEE. Trimming took off 0 bases at V and 2 bases at J, with 5 bases between the two ends. For the CDR3, the DNA is TGTGCCAGCAGCTTGGATATAAACACTGAAGCTTTCTTT. Protein: CASSLDINTEAFF.

This clonotype was observed at least ten times. This chain joins TRBV7-6 and TRBJ1-6; 7 bases align to TRBD1. V was clipped by 3 bases and J by 6 bases; unmatched bases: 8. Germline V gene data show CDR1 as SGHVS and CDR2 as FNYEAQ. The CDR3 consists of 16 residues. The CDR3, as DNA: TGTGCCAGCAGCTTGGGGGGGGGACAGACTAATTCACCCCTCCACTTT. It translates to CASSLGGGQTNSPLHF.

This clonotype was recorded many times. The chain employs TRBV19 and TRBJ1-4; D not certain. Per germline, CDR1 LNHDA and CDR2 SQIVND (reference sequence). V dropped 4 bases and J dropped 1 base, with 10 bases sitting between them. This CDR3 spans 15 amino acids. The CDR3 spells CASSNPGLTNEKLFF. As DNA, the CDR3 is TGTGCCAGTAGTAATCCAGGCCTAACTAATGAAAAACTGTTTTTT.

This clonotype has a handful of counts. This chain joins TRBV12-3 or TRBV12-4 and TRBJ1-1; tentatively, D is TRBD1 (5 bases). The V end was cut by 2 bases, the J end by 4 bases, with 11 bases between. The CDR3 is 14 amino acids. CDR3 loop: CASSLFDRGTEAFF. CDR3 coding DNA: TGTGCCAGCAGTTTATTTGACAGAGGCACTGAAGCTTTCTTT.

CDR3 sequence (DNA): TGCAGTGCTAGAGACGGGACACCTTCAACCTACGAGCAGTACTTC. Translated: CSARDGTPSTYEQYF. J is TRBJ2-7 and V is TRBV20-1; a weak D match, TRBD1 (6 bases). This CDR3 contains 15 residues. The V end was cut by 0 bases, the J end by 2 bases, with 14 bases between. The germline CDR1 and CDR2 sequences are DFQATT and SNEGSKA (reference sequence).

This chain connects TRBV25-1 to TRBJ2-7; 7 nucleotides agree with TRBD2. The CDR3 is made up of 16 amino acids. CDR1 MGHDK and CDR2 SYGVNS come from the germline V gene. V shed 5 bases, J shed 0 bases, and the junction held 10 bases outside the gene matches. The CDR3 sequence: CASSSPRGVPSYEQYF. CDR3 DNA: TGTGCCAGCAGTTCTCCCCGGGGGGTTCCCTCCTACGAGCAGTACTTC.

This clonotype was detected ten times or more. The V call is TRBV2, the J call TRBJ2-5, with D maybe TRBD2 (7 bases). CDR3 length: 14 residues. Trimming removed 5 bases from V and 2 bases from J, with 12 bases in between. Per germline, CDR1 SNHLY and CDR2 FYNNEI. CDR3 DNA sequence: TGTGCCAGCAGTCGGGGAGGGGGACAAGAGACCCAGTACTTC. Its translation: CASSRGGGQETQYF.

This clonotype was counted a single time. The chain employs TRBV25-1 and TRBJ1-2, with D unclear. The V and J ends lost 8 bases and 0 bases respectively, with 13 bases between them. The length of the CDR3 is 14 residues. Germline V gene data show CDR1 as MGHDK and CDR2 as SYGVNS. CDR3 in amino acids: CASSPIRSNYGYTF. DNA of the CDR3: TGTGCCAGCTCACCAATCCGGTCTAACTATGGCTACACCTTC.

In its sample, this clonotype was seen a few times. This rearrangement joins TRBV7-6 to TRBJ2-7; the match to TRBD1 covers 7 bases. CDR1 and CDR2 (germline): SGHVS, FNYEAQ. Trimming took 4 bases from V and 3 from J; bases not matched to a gene: 12. CDR3 length: 16 residues. The CDR3 region is CASSSGLTGLDYEQYF. CDR3 coding DNA: TGTGCCAGCAGCTCCGGTTTGACAGGGCTAGACTACGAGCAGTACTTC.

A remark on this clonotype: The junction departs from germline at one end; a sequencing error may be responsible. The gene calls are TRBV7-9 and TRBJ1-2; D perhaps matches TRBD1 (6 bases). The germline gives CDR1 SEHNR, CDR2 FQNEAQ (reference sequence). The CDR3 consists of 14 residues. CDR3 region: CASSQVGGRGGYTF. The CDR3 DNA follows: TGCGCCAGCAGCCAAGTCGGGGGGCGCGGTGGCTACACCTTC. Complete variable domain (other parts from reference TRBV7-9 and TRBJ1-2): DTGVSQNPRHKITKRGQNVTFRCDPISEHNRLYWYRQTLGQGPEFLTYFQNEAQLEKSRLLSDRFSAERPKGSFSTLEIQRTEQGDSAMYLCASSQVGGRGGYTFGSGTRLTVV.

This clonotype came up a few times. The rearrangement uses TRBV4-1 and TRBJ1-5; tentative D call: TRBD1 (6 bases). Germline CDR1 and CDR2: MGHRA and YSYEKL. Trimming removed 1 base at V and 7 bases at J, with 11 bases between. The CDR3 totals 14 residues. In nucleotides, the CDR3 is TGCGCCAGCAGCCAAGCGGTACAGGGACAGCCCCAGCATTTT. Amino acid sequence: CASSQAVQGQPQHF.

The chain employs TRBV7-2 and TRBJ2-7; a possible D gene is TRBD2 (5 bases). The CDR3 is 14 amino acids. V was cut by 0 bases and J by 7 bases, with 13 bases left in between. Germline assignment: CDR1 SGHTA and CDR2 FQGNSA. CDR3 coding DNA: TGTGCCAGCAGCTTAGCGGGAGTGTCTAGGGAGCAGTACTTC. Amino acid sequence: CASSLAGVSREQYF.

This clonotype was picked up many times. A read error is possible here, since a much larger clone lies one base away. The chain uses TRBV7-2 and TRBJ1-2, with a possible D match to TRBD1 (5 bases). Looked up from germline, CDR1 is SGHTA and CDR2 is FQGNSA. This CDR3 is built from 14 residues. Between the trimmed V and J ends, which lost 1 base and 1 base, there was a span of 7 bases. DNA for the CDR3: TGTGCCAGCAGCTTAGGACAGTTTAACTATGGCTACACCTTC. Translating gives CASSLGQFNYGYTF.

The table lists this clonotype with many counts. The rearrangement links TRBV20-1 to TRBJ1-2; D perhaps matches TRBD1 (6 bases). From germline, CDR1 is DFQATT and CDR2 SNEGSKA (reference sequence). Trimming took off 3 bases at V and 2 bases at J, with 10 bases between the two ends. The CDR3 consists of 13 residues. CDR3 in amino acids: CSASEGGNYGYTF. For the CDR3, the DNA is TGCAGTGCTAGTGAGGGGGGAAACTATGGCTACACCTTC.